Following are 26 T cell receptor beta chains from one sample sequenced in a study of T cell clones after liver transplantation. Profiled with immunoSEQ multiplex PCR; TCRdb holds only in-frame clones, not every one. This sample has under 150,000 clones, with approximately 90% found just once. The sample in question was CD4+ T cells from blood, obtained 12 months after liver transplant. Every receptor here comes from a human patient who received a liver transplant. Some T cells may be graft donor cells.

The V and J genes are TRBV7-2 and TRBJ1-2, with TRBD1 as a possible D gene (6 bases). V was pared by 4 bases and J by 3 bases, with 12 bases between. This CDR3 comprises 14 residues. CDR1 is SGHTA, CDR2 FQGNSA, per germline. The CDR3 here is CASSSRRGDYGYTF. CDR3 sequence (DNA): TGTGCCAGCAGCTCCCGGAGGGGGGACTATGGCTACACCTTC.

This chain links TRBV28 with TRBJ2-7; D gene ambiguous. The length of the CDR3 is 15 residues. Germline CDR1 MDHEN, CDR2 SYDVKM. Trimming took 6 bases from V and 2 from J, leaving 17 bases between them. CDR3 bases: TGTGCCAGCAGCTCCAAAAAATACAGCACCTACGAGCAGTACTTC. Protein product: CASSSKKYSTYEQYF. Full variable domain (missing parts from reference TRBV28 and TRBJ2-7): DVKVTQSSRYLVKRTGEKVFLECVQDMDHENMFWYRQDPGLGLRLIYFSYDVKMKEKGDIPEGYSVSREKKERFSLILESASTNQTSMYLCASSSKKYSTYEQYFGPGTRLTVT.

The V call is TRBV15, the J call TRBJ2-7; D is unclear. Trimming left V 5 bases short and J 1 base short, with 15 bases between. Germline V gives CDR1 LNHNV, CDR2 YYDKDF (reference sequence). There are 15 residues in the CDR3. CDR3 protein: CATSPIGGSSYEQYF. For the CDR3, the DNA is TGTGCCACCAGCCCGATCGGTGGGTCTTCCTACGAGCAGTACTTC.

This rearrangement joins TRBV9 to TRBJ2-3; tentatively, D is TRBD1 or TRBD2 (5 bases each). There are 16 residues in the CDR3. Trimming pared 4 bases from V and 2 bases from J, leaving 17 bases between. The germline V gene has CDR1 SGDLS and CDR2 YYNGEE. This CDR3 reads CASSPRGSTNTDTQYF. The CDR3 nucleotides read TGTGCCAGCAGCCCTCGGGGCAGCACCAACACAGATACGCAGTATTTT.

This chain joins TRBV7-9 and TRBJ2-1; no reliable D call. Germline CDR1 is SEHNR and CDR2 is FQNEAQ (reference sequence). This CDR3 has 16 amino acids. The V end lost 1 base, the J end lost 1 base, and 11 bases lay between the germline ends. As DNA, the CDR3 is TGTGCCAGCAGCTTAGTCGGTGCAGGATCCTACAATGAGCAGTTCTTC. As protein: CASSLVGAGSYNEQFF.

The rearrangement uses TRBV4-3 and TRBJ1-3, with D hard to call. Germline assignment: CDR1 LGHNA and CDR2 YSLEER. CDR3 length: 17 amino acids. The ends were cut back, 3 bases at V and 4 bases at J, with 19 bases in the middle. CDR3 in amino acids: CASSQDLTLTKGNTIYF. CDR3 DNA: TGCGCCAGCAGCCAGGATCTTACTCTGACAAAAGGAAACACCATATATTTT.

This sequence joins TRBV7-9 and TRBJ2-7; tentative D call: TRBD1 (5 bases). Trimming shortened V by 6 bases and J by 5 bases, and 11 bases separated the two germline ends. CDR1 SEHNR and CDR2 FQNEAQ come from the germline V gene (reference sequence). The CDR3 is 12 residues long. This CDR3 is CASSFLGDEQYF. In DNA form, the CDR3 reads TGTGCCAGCAGTTTCCTAGGGGACGAGCAGTACTTC.

This clone came up a few times. The chain combines TRBV10-1 with TRBJ2-1, with D unresolved. CDR1 and CDR2 from the germline V gene are WNHNN and SYGVQD (reference sequence). Trimming stripped 3 bases from V and 8 bases from J, with 17 bases between. The CDR3 covers 15 residues. CDR3 residues: CASSDGRRLGDEQFF. The CDR3 region has the DNA TGCGCCAGCAGTGATGGTAGGCGCCTTGGGGATGAGCAGTTCTTC.

The chain is built from TRBV5-1 and TRBJ1-4; 9 positions agree with TRBD1. CDR1 is SGHRS, CDR2 YFSETQ, per germline. The CDR3 has 15 residues. V lost 4 bases, J lost 8 bases, and 9 bases stayed unmatched. The CDR3 spells CASSGGQGPGEKLFF. For the CDR3, the DNA is TGCGCCAGCAGCGGAGGACAGGGGCCTGGGGAAAAACTGTTTTTT.

V and J are TRBV11-2 and TRBJ2-7, with no clear D. V was trimmed by 1 base and J by 5 bases, leaving 6 bases between them. Germline V lookup: CDR1 SGHAT, CDR2 FQNNGV. The CDR3 runs 12 residues. The CDR3 sequence: CASSLVAHEQYF. CDR3 sequence (DNA): TGTGCCAGCAGCTTAGTTGCCCACGAGCAGTACTTC.

This clone was seen just once. V gene TRBV5-6 combines with J gene TRBJ1-2, with D hard to call. The CDR3 is 12 residues long. Germline loops: CDR1 SGHDT, CDR2 YYEEEE. Trimming removed 1 base at V and 8 bases at J, with 9 bases between. CDR3 DNA sequence: TGTGCCAGCAGCTTGACCAGAGTCGGCTACACCTTC. Its protein product is CASSLTRVGYTF.

This clone has just a few counts. This chain connects TRBV19 to TRBJ1-2; D unclear. This CDR3 has 14 amino acids. V was cut by 2 bases and J by 4 bases, with 11 bases left in between. Germline CDR1 and CDR2: LNHDA and SQIVND (reference sequence). CDR3 amino acids: CASSILSGSYGYTF. Here the CDR3 DNA reads TGTGCCAGTAGTATACTATCGGGGAGCTATGGCTACACCTTC.

This chain uses TRBV14 with TRBJ2-7, with unresolved D. V lost 0 bases and J lost 2, with 14 bases in between. Looked up from germline, CDR1 is SGHDN and CDR2 is FVKESK. The CDR3 runs 16 residues. CDR3 sequence: CASSQDLQAPTYEQYF. The CDR3 DNA reads as TGTGCCAGCAGCCAAGATTTGCAGGCGCCCACCTACGAGCAGTACTTC. The whole variable domain, remainder taken from reference TRBV14 and TRBJ2-7, is EAGVTQFPSHSVIEKGQTVTLRCDPISGHDNLYWYRRVMGKEIKFLLHFVKESKQDESGMPNNRFLAERTGGTYSTLKVQPAELEDSGVYFCASSQDLQAPTYEQYFGPGTRLTVT.

V is TRBV28 and J is TRBJ1-3; D might be TRBD1 (5 bases). This CDR3 contains 16 residues. Germline CDR1 is MDHEN and CDR2 is SYDVKM. V shed 6 bases and J shed 0 bases, with 15 bases lying between them. The CDR3 DNA reads as TGTGCCAGCAGAGGGGCGGACGGCGACTCTGGAAACACCATATATTTT. Protein product: CASRGADGDSGNTIYF.

In this sample, this clone turned up once. This chain connects TRBV7-2 to TRBJ1-2; no clear D. The CDR3 contains 17 residues. The ends were cut back, 1 base at V and 4 bases at J, with 19 bases in the middle. In germline, CDR1 is SGHTA, CDR2 FQGNSA. CDR3 bases: TGTGCCAGCAGCTTAGTGATTCTCGTTGGCAGGCTCTATGGCTACACCTTC. Translated, it gives CASSLVILVGRLYGYTF.

The chain has TRBV27 and TRBJ1-3; 11 positions agree with TRBD1. Trimming cost V 7 bases and J 8 bases; bases outside gene matches: 16. From germline, CDR1 is MNHEY and CDR2 SMNVEV (reference sequence). The CDR3 is 17 residues long. As DNA, the CDR3 is TGTGCCAGCACCCGATGGGACAGGGGGGCGAGGCTAGACACCATATATTTT. Its protein product is CASTRWDRGARLDTIYF.

As for this clone: Distinct nucleotide sequences in the sample also encode this CDR3. V is TRBV5-4 and J is TRBJ2-1, with a tentative D call TRBD1 (5 bases). The V and J ends lost 0 bases and 0 bases respectively, with 10 bases between them. Germline V gene sequence: CDR1 SGHNT, CDR2 YYREEE (reference sequence). The CDR3 runs 16 residues. The CDR3 bases are TGTGCCAGCAGCTTGGATGGCAGGGCCTCCTACAATGAGCAGTTCTTC. It yields the protein CASSLDGRASYNEQFF.

This chain links TRBV11-3 with TRBJ2-2; D is unresolved. The CDR3 sequence is 14 residues long. Trimming stripped 5 bases from V and 1 base from J, with 8 bases between. Germline CDR1 is SGHNT and CDR2 is YENEEA. The CDR3 loop reads CASSLGENTGELFF. The DNA of the CDR3 is TGTGCCAGCAGCCTAGGAGAGAACACCGGGGAGCTGTTTTTT.

V and J are TRBV5-1 and TRBJ2-1; 9 positions agree with TRBD1. This CDR3 spans 14 amino acids. CDR1 is SGHRS, CDR2 YFSETQ, per germline. Trimming cost V 3 bases and J 10 bases; bases outside gene matches: 8. The CDR3 region is CASSSLGQGGEQFF. The CDR3 DNA reads TGCGCCAGCAGCTCCCTGGGACAGGGTGGGGAGCAGTTCTTC.

The chain is built from TRBV28 and TRBJ2-1; 9 nucleotides agree with TRBD2. V dropped 6 bases and J dropped 14; count of bases not matched to a gene: 11. The CDR3 has 13 amino acids. From germline, CDR1 is MDHEN and CDR2 SYDVKM. CDR3 in amino acids: CASSNSGRGLEFF. The CDR3 region has the DNA TGTGCCAGCAGCAATAGCGGGAGAGGTCTCGAGTTCTTC. The entire variable domain, with the rest obtained from reference TRBV28 and TRBJ2-1, is as follows: DVKVTQSSRYLVKRTGEKVFLECVQDMDHENMFWYRQDPGLGLRLIYFSYDVKMKEKGDIPEGYSVSREKKERFSLILESASTNQTSMYLCASSNSGRGLEFFGPGTRLTVL.

This clone showed up just a few times. The V gene is TRBV7-9, the J gene TRBJ2-1; D is possibly TRBD1 (5 bases). The CDR3 spans 13 residues. Trimming took off 3 bases at V and 7 bases at J, with 10 bases between the two ends. The germline CDR1 and CDR2 sequences are SEHNR and FQNEAQ (reference sequence). The CDR3 region is CASSLAQGNEQFF. The CDR3 nucleotides are TGTGCCAGCAGCTTGGCGCAGGGTAATGAGCAGTTCTTC.

V is TRBV20-1 and J is TRBJ1-2; the match to TRBD1 covers 8 bases. There are 11 residues in the CDR3. Losses at the gene ends were 6 bases for V and 6 bases for J; bases not matched to a gene: 3. CDR1 is DFQATT and CDR2 is SNEGSKA in the germline V gene (reference sequence). Here the CDR3 reads CSAQDRDGYTF. The DNA for the CDR3 is TGCAGTGCACAGGACAGGGATGGCTACACCTTC.

The count of this clone is one. The CDR3 region is CASSVTGNSYNEQFF. The CDR3, as DNA: TGTGCCAGCAGCGTTACAGGCAATTCCTACAATGAGCAGTTCTTC. The chain carries TRBV9 and TRBJ2-1; TRBD1 is a possible D gene (5 bases). The V end was cut by 2 bases, the J end by 1 base, with 10 bases between. CDR3 length equals 15 residues. Germline V CDR1 and CDR2: SGDLS, YYNGEE.

The chain recombines TRBV6-1 with TRBJ1-3; perhaps TRBD1 as D (5 bases). CDR1 and CDR2 from the germline V gene are MNHNS and SASEGT. This CDR3 comprises 15 residues. Trimming removed 7 bases at V and 0 bases at J, with 13 bases between. The CDR3, as DNA: TGTGCCAGCACGCAGGGACTGAGCTCTGGAAACACCATATATTTT. It encodes CASTQGLSSGNTIYF.

This clone was found a few times. The rearrangement links TRBV11-3 to TRBJ2-1; 10 bases fit TRBD2. The CDR3 is 16 amino acids. Germline V gives CDR1 SGHNT, CDR2 YENEEA. Trimming cost V 4 bases and J 7 bases; bases outside gene matches: 10. The CDR3: CASSYRGSGRRNEQFF. The CDR3 DNA is TGTGCCAGCAGCTATCGGGGTAGCGGGAGGAGGAATGAGCAGTTCTTC. Filled out from reference TRBV11-3 and TRBJ2-1, the complete variable domain reads EAGVVQSPRYKIIEKKQPVAFWCNPISGHNTLYWYLQNLGQGPELLIRYENEEAVDDSQLPKDRFSAERLKGVDSTLKIQPAELGDSAVYLCASSYRGSGRRNEQFFGPGTRLTVL.

The chain is built from TRBV5-1 and TRBJ2-1; 8 nucleotides agree with TRBD1. CDR1 is SGHRS and CDR2 is YFSETQ in the germline V gene. V shed 4 bases, J shed 12 bases, and the junction held 21 bases outside the gene matches. The CDR3 runs to 17 residues. CDR3: CASSDEYPGGPPEGQFF. The CDR3 bases are TGCGCCAGCAGCGACGAATATCCAGGGGGCCCTCCCGAGGGGCAGTTCTTC.